This T cell receptor (beta chain) was captured by sequencing in a study of cytomegalovirus exposure and HLA in healthy donors. General study findings and limits: In vitro confirmation showed a few CMV-associated chains to be CMV antigen specific. Among TCR beta chains, those listed as cytomegalovirus-associated numbered roughly 150.

Details on this clone: What it binds is unknown. Germline and junction disagree at one end, which may indicate a read error.

Generated by immunoSEQ multiplex PCR, the TCRdb table keeps only in-frame clones and is missing some. The sample lists 160,000 or so clones, around 89% occurring once. This CDR3 is built from 9 residues. Germline loops: CDR1 DFQATT, CDR2 SNEGSKA (reference sequence). This chain uses TRBV20-1 with TRBJ2-5, with D perhaps matching TRBD2 (6 bases). The source material was PBMCs. The clonotype was recovered from a man younger than 30 in good health and CMV-seronegative. The CDR3 sequence is CSASRGLHF. CDR3 coding DNA: TGCAGTGCTAGTCGGGGACTCCACTTC.